The 9 T cell receptor beta chains in this list originate from one sample, sequenced in a study of CD4 T cells in relation to SARS-CoV-2 and coronaviruses. Sequenced by immunoSEQ multiplex PCR; TCRdb stores in-frame clones only, minus some. Of some 20,000 clones listed, under 85% are singletons. Unexposed donor CD4+ T cells date from 2011-2018, before the COVID-19 pandemic. Isolation of CD4+ T cells took place after about eleven days in culture. Their antigens are not known. The sample consisted of CD4+ T cells from PBMCs, cultured in vitro. The receptors were gathered from a human donor in good health.

In this sample, this clone turned up a few times. The chain joins TRBV30 to TRBJ2-3; 9 bases map to TRBD2. The CDR3 has 16 amino acids. Germline V lookup: CDR1 GTSNPN, CDR2 SVGIG (reference sequence). V shed 5 bases and J 5 bases; nucleotides not matched to a gene: 14. The CDR3 loop is CAWPLLGGRAGDTQYF. Here the CDR3 DNA reads TGTGCCTGGCCTCTGCTCGGCGGGAGGGCCGGAGATACGCAGTATTTT.

This clone was picked up one time. J is TRBJ1-2 and V is TRBV5-1; 10 bases map to TRBD1. Germline CDR1 reads SGHRS; CDR2 reads YFSETQ. Germline trimming cut 0 bases from V and 3 bases from J; bases unmatched to any gene: 2. This CDR3 has 15 residues. CDR3 in amino acids: CASSLVTGGDYGYTF. CDR3 coding DNA: TGCGCCAGCAGCTTGGTGACAGGGGGCGACTATGGCTACACCTTC. Full variable domain (rest looked up from reference TRBV5-1 and TRBJ1-2): KAGVTQTPRYLIKTRGQQVTLSCSPISGHRSVSWYQQTPGQGLQFLFEYFSETQRNKGNFPGRFSGRQFSNSRSEMNVSTLELGDSALYLCASSLVTGGDYGYTFGSGTRLTVV.

This clone was detected only once. The chain links TRBV29-1 to TRBJ1-1; D ambiguous. This CDR3 contains 13 residues. Trimming left V 2 bases short and J 0 bases short, with 7 bases between. Germline lookup yields CDR1 SQVTM and CDR2 ANQGSEA. The CDR3 coding sequence is TGCAGCGTTGAATGGGATATGAACACTGAAGCTTTCTTT. This sequence encodes CSVEWDMNTEAFF.

This chain links TRBV3-1 (or the pseudogene TRBV3-2) with TRBJ1-3; maybe TRBD1 (5 bases). V lost 2 bases and J 5 bases, leaving 10 bases between the germline ends. The CDR3 sequence is 14 residues long. From germline, CDR1 is LGHDT and CDR2 YNNKEL (reference sequence). The CDR3 here is CASSQRQGRNTIYF. The CDR3, as DNA: TGTGCCAGCAGCCAACGGCAGGGTCGAAACACCATATATTTT.

The chain has TRBV19 and TRBJ2-3; 9 nucleotides agree with TRBD2. There are 14 residues in the CDR3. CDR1 and CDR2 from the germline V gene are LNHDA and SQIVND (reference sequence). J gave up 6 bases and V 5 bases, and 6 bases lay outside the gene matches. The CDR3 coding sequence is TGTGCCAGTAGTGGGGCGGGAGGGCTGGATACGCAGTATTTT. It yields the protein CASSGAGGLDTQYF.

The chain employs TRBV7-8 and TRBJ2-7; D may be TRBD1 or TRBD2 (6 bases each). With 5 bases removed from V and 0 bases from J, the gap between germline ends came to 14 bases. CDR1 SGHVS and CDR2 FQNEAQ come from the germline V gene. CDR3 length equals 15 residues. The CDR3 loop reads CASSLRGGLSYEQYF. The CDR3 DNA reads TGTGCCAGCAGCCTACGTGGGGGGCTCTCCTACGAGCAGTACTTC.

This chain connects TRBV11-2 to TRBJ2-4, with D uncertain. This CDR3 is 14 amino acids long. Germline lookup yields CDR1 SGHAT and CDR2 FQNNGV. V gave up 5 bases and J gave up 14 bases, with 22 bases separating them. As DNA, the CDR3 is TGTGCCAGCAGCCCAGATCCCCTCCTAGGCCGGAAGTACTTC. It codes for CASSPDPLLGRKYF.

The chain employs TRBV5-1 and TRBJ2-7; D not resolved. Germline V gene lookup returns CDR1 SGHRS and CDR2 YFSETQ. Trimming took 0 bases from V and 2 from J, leaving 9 bases between them. The CDR3 loop spans 14 amino acids. The DNA for the CDR3 is TGCGCCAGCAGCTTGGAAAAGGGTCCCTACGAGCAGTACTTC. Protein product: CASSLEKGPYEQYF.

The chain recombines TRBV19 with TRBJ1-4; the D is unclear. The V gene lost 4 bases and the J gene lost 8 bases, with 23 bases spanning the gap. The CDR3 is 17 amino acids. Germline V gene data show CDR1 as LNHDA and CDR2 as SQIVND (reference sequence). CDR3 DNA: TGTGCCAGTAGTAGGATTCCTGGACTCCCGGTAGGGGAAAAACTGTTTTTT. Protein product: CASSRIPGLPVGEKLFF.